This TCR beta chain came from a study of spatial heterogeneity in lung cancer. Looking at the study overall: An average of more than ten raw reads was observed per unique TCR and UMI combination.

With 6 bases removed from V and 2 bases from J, the gap between germline ends came to 11 bases. Germline assignment: CDR1 LNHDA and CDR2 SQIVND (reference sequence). The CDR3 spans 13 residues. Specified time point: blood at routine non-recurrence follow-up after resection. Comments on this clonotype: This may arise from a read error, as a much more abundant clone is one base away.

Every TCR cDNA molecule bore a unique molecular identifier. TCRdb redid the calling of the 5' RACE reads with MiXCR, one entry per CDR3 protein. The repertoire holds tens of thousands of distinct CDR3 sequences, with 8% to 13% as singletons. The chain carries TRBV19 and TRBJ2-7; D may be TRBD1 (6 bases). Sequencing used PBMCs, obtained at follow-up. The source is a female donor with early-stage non-small cell lung cancer. CDR3 protein: CASSRQEAYEQYF. The CDR3 DNA sequence: TGTGCCAGTAGCCGACAGGAGGCCTACGAGCAGTACTTC.